This T cell receptor (beta chain) was observed in a study of OX40 agonist ivuxolimab in advanced cancers. Study observations and caveats: In the 0.1 to 3.0 mg/kg range, CD4+ and CD8+ blood T cells had expanded clonally by week 6.

In the case of this clone: What it binds is unknown.

Clones were read by immunoSEQ multiplex PCR, and TCRdb kept only the in-frame ones, dropping some. Among about 18,000 clones, more than 65% were seen once, and the ten largest hold 40% to 45%. This specimen consisted of CD4+ or CD8+ T cells sorted from blood, obtained in a trial of the OX40 agonist ivuxolimab. This receptor was obtained from an adult with an advanced solid tumor such as melanoma, head and neck, liver or kidney cancer.

CDR3 sequence: CASSAFRDPEQYF. The CDR3 DNA reads TGTGCCAGCAGTGCCTTCCGGGACCCCGAGCAGTACTTC. This chain links TRBV6-6 with TRBJ2-7; D may be TRBD1 or TRBD2 (5 bases each). CDR3 length equals 13 residues. Per germline, CDR1 MNHNY and CDR2 SVGAGI (reference sequence). Trimming left V 5 bases short and J 6 bases short, with 14 bases between.